In this sample, the clone carrying this TCR beta chain turned up a few times. Its matching antigen is unknown. This entry comes from a study of cytomegalovirus exposure and HLA in healthy donors. Whole-study results and caveats: About 87% or about 30% of the time was how often most TCR beta V segments were productive, according to an earlier analysis. Reports state that TCR beta sequences accurately predicted most subjects' HLA-A and HLA-B alleles. CMV serostatus alone was available as immune exposure information.

PCR was performed using 60 Vbeta and 13 Jbeta primers. The data were produced by immunoSEQ multiplex PCR, yet TCRdb's version contains in-frame clones alone and is incomplete. Of more than 150,000 clones listed, 77% are singletons. The CDR3 has 17 residues. Trimming left V 0 bases short and J 4 bases short, with 18 bases between. CDR1 is SEHNR, CDR2 FQNEAQ, per germline (reference sequence). The chain is built from TRBV7-9 and TRBJ1-2; D might be TRBD1 (5 bases). The clonotype was recovered from a man younger than 35 in good health and CMV-seronegative. Sequenced sample: PBMCs. CDR3 region: CASSLAIGGGVPYGYTF. CDR3 DNA: TGTGCCAGCAGCTTAGCGATCGGTGGGGGGGTCCCCTATGGCTACACCTTC.